This TCR beta chain was sequenced in a study of shared clonotypes between healthy human individuals. This CDR3 has 13 residues. V lost 6 bases and J lost 4; bases outside the gene matches: 1. Germline V lookup: CDR1 ENHRY, CDR2 SYGVKD. Method: immunoSEQ multiplex PCR; TCRdb's copy keeps in-frame clones and lacks some. The profile shows about 2.1 million clones, 93% of them singletons. CD45RO-negative, CCR7-selected cells formed the naive CD8 fraction, which excluded terminally differentiated effector memory CD45RA+ cells. The source of this sequence is a man younger than 35 in good health. Some clones in this sample may be carry-over from other donors' samples. The sample taken for sequencing was naive CD8+ T cells from PBMCs. V and J are TRBV10-3 and TRBJ2-7; TRBD2 matches at 12 bases. CDR3 in amino acids: CAIRGTSGYEQYF. DNA for the CDR3: TGTGCCATCAGGGGGACTAGCGGGTACGAGCAGTACTTC.